The entry below gives a single T cell receptor (beta chain) sequence along with its context. The source of the sample is a study of T cell clonotyping in hematopoietic cell transplantation. The CDR3 runs to 12 residues. Germline V gene lookup returns CDR1 SNHLY and CDR2 FYNNEI. Trimming took 5 bases from V and 14 from J; bases not matched to a gene: 8. The assay was immunoSEQ multiplex PCR, and TCRdb's table has in-frame clones only and misses some. The sample yields 35,000 to 50,000 clones, 95% seen once. The sample comprised peripheral blood mononuclear cells. The chain recombines TRBV2 with TRBJ2-1; 8 positions match TRBD2. The receptor comes from a man under 40 in good health. Some clones in this sample may be carry-over from other donors' samples. The CDR3 DNA is TGTGCCAGCAGTTTTTCTTTACTAGCGGAGTTCTTC. Translating gives CASSFSLLAEFF.